A selection of T cell receptor beta chains follows, all from one sample in a study of blood T cell repertoires in COVID-19. Profiled with immunoSEQ multiplex PCR; TCRdb holds only in-frame clones, not every one. The sample lists fewer than 250,000 clones; about 90% were seen once. Sequenced: PBMCs or T cells enriched from blood (not recorded which). All receptors come from a man aged 25-45 years who had been exposed to COVID-19. Each CDR3 is given with its conserved first and last residue. The D gene is left open where the match is weak. The size field is filled for only some rows; it gives once, few, many or a size class.

cdr3_length d_call j_call v_call clone_size cdr3_nt cdr3_aa
16 TRBD2 TRBJ2-1 TRBV7-2 once TGTGCCAGCAGCTCGGGACTAGCGGGGGGGCCGAATGAGCAGTTCTTC CASSSGLAGGPNEQFF
18 TRBD1 TRBJ2-2 TRBV4-2 . TGTGCCAGCAGCCAGGAAGATTGGACAGGGAGTTTCGCCGGGGAGCTGTTTTTT CASSQEDWTGSFAGELFF
11 . TRBJ1-2 TRBV19 . TGTGCCAGTAGCGGGAGGGGAAGTCCCACCTTC CASSGRGSPTF
17 . TRBJ2-5 TRBV12-5 . TGTGCTAGTGGTTGGGATCAGGGGGGATGGGCCCAAGAGACCCAGTACTTC CASGWDQGGWAQETQYF
14 . TRBJ1-6 TRBV19 once TGTGCCTCTTCGCCGGGACAAGTTTCTTCACCCCTCCACTTT CASSPGQVSSPLHF
15 TRBD1 TRBJ1-6 TRBV6-5 . TGTGCCGCGTCACTAGCCGGGACAGGGGGCTCACCCCTCCACTTT CAASLAGTGGSPLHF
12 . TRBJ2-1 TRBV7-9 . TGTGCCAGCAGTTTACCCGGGTATGAGCAGTTCTTC CASSLPGYEQFF
17 TRBD2 TRBJ2-3 TRBV3-1/TRBV3-2 . TGTGCCAGCAGCCGCGGACTAGCGGGGGGAGCAACAGATACGCAGTATTTT CASSRGLAGGATDTQYF
14 . TRBJ1-2 TRBV5-1 . TGCGCCATAAGCCCGGGCCTCAGAGGGCATGGCTACACCTTC CAISPGLRGHGYTF
15 . TRBJ1-4 TRBV6-2/TRBV6-3 . TGTGCCAGCAGCACGGGAGGGGCCGGGAAAGAAAAACTGTTTTTT CASSTGGAGKEKLFF
18 . TRBJ1-3 TRBV27 . TGTGCCAGCAGTTTATCCGGATGGGCTCTTCACTCTGGAAACACCATATATTTT CASSLSGWALHSGNTIYF
13 TRBD1 TRBJ2-7 TRBV5-1 . TGCGCCAGCAGCCCGTGGACAGGGGCCGAGCAGTACTTC CASSPWTGAEQYF
14 TRBD1 TRBJ1-2 TRBV15 . TGTGCCACCAGCTTTGGGACAGGGGCGGGTGGCTACACCTTC CATSFGTGAGGYTF
11 . TRBJ2-3 TRBV5-1 . TGCGCCATCAACCATAGAGATACGCAGTATTTT CAINHRDTQYF
13 TRBD1 TRBJ1-2 TRBV5-1 . TGCGCCAGCAGCATGGGACAGGTGGATGGCTACACCTTC CASSMGQVDGYTF
13 . TRBJ2-5 TRBV7-3 . TGTGCCAGCAGCTTAAAGGCGGGAGAGACCCAGTACTTC CASSLKAGETQYF
16 TRBD1 TRBJ1-3 TRBV5-6 . TGTGCCAGCAGCTTGAGAAGGGGGCGTACTGGAAACACCATATATTTT CASSLRRGRTGNTIYF
14 TRBD1 TRBJ2-7 TRBV9 . TGTGCCAGCAGCAACCAAGGACAGGGGTACGAGCAGTACTTC CASSNQGQGYEQYF
14 TRBD2 TRBJ2-7 TRBV18 . TGTGCCAGCTCAAAGACTAGCGGGGGCGACGAGCAGTACTTC CASSKTSGGDEQYF
14 . TRBJ2-7 TRBV19 . TGTGCCAGTAGTATAGTGGGCAGCTCCTACGAGCAGTACTTC CASSIVGSSYEQYF
15 . TRBJ1-1 TRBV6-5 . TGTGCCAGCAGGGAGCAGGGAGGGATGAACACTGAAGCTTTCTTT CASREQGGMNTEAFF
15 . TRBJ1-3 TRBV15 few TGTGCCACCAGCAGTGGAGGGGTGGTTGGAAACACCATATATTTT CATSSGGVVGNTIYF
13 . TRBJ2-1 TRBV24-1 . TGTGCCACCAGTGATCGGGGGTACAATGAGCAGTTCTTC CATSDRGYNEQFF
17 . TRBJ2-2 TRBV3-1/TRBV3-2 . TGTGCCAGCAGCCCTAGACCAGGGAGGGGGGTTTCCGGGGAGCTGTTTTTT CASSPRPGRGVSGELFF
16 TRBD2 TRBJ2-1 TRBV11-2 . TGTGCCAGCAGCTTAGGAGGGCTAGCGGGGGGTGGTGAGCAGTTCTTC CASSLGGLAGGGEQFF
12 . TRBJ1-2 TRBV6-5 . TGTGCCAGCAGGCCAGGCTTCTATGGCTACACCTTC CASRPGFYGYTF
14 TRBD1 TRBJ1-1 TRBV30 . TGTGCCTGGAGTACACAGGGGGCTGGAACTGAAGCTTTCTTT CAWSTQGAGTEAFF
15 TRBD1 TRBJ1-5 TRBV9 . TGTGCCAGCAGCGCGGGACAGGGTGGGGACCAGCCCCAGCATTTT CASSAGQGGDQPQHF
15 . TRBJ2-1 TRBV5-1 . TGCGCCAGCAGCCCGGACACCTCCTCGGCCAATGAGCAGTTCTTC CASSPDTSSANEQFF
15 TRBD1 TRBJ1-6 TRBV29-1 . TGCAGCGTCCGATGGGCCGACAGGGATAATTCACCCCTCCACTTT CSVRWADRDNSPLHF
13 . TRBJ1-2 TRBV4-1 . TGCGCCAGCAGCCAGGGCCCCTCCTATGGCTACACCTTC CASSQGPSYGYTF
12 . TRBJ1-1 TRBV7-9 . TGTGCCAGCAATGAGGGGGTCCCTGAAGCTTTCTTT CASNEGVPEAFF
15 . TRBJ2-7 TRBV5-1 . TGCGCCAGCACTGGTGTTTCAGGGCCCTACTTCGAGCAGTACTTC CASTGVSGPYFEQYF
14 . TRBJ1-1 TRBV9 . TGTGCCAGCAGCCCACAGACAGGGAACACTGAAGCTTTCTTT CASSPQTGNTEAFF
14 TRBD1 TRBJ2-1 TRBV19 . TGTGCCAGTAGTACCCGGGACAGGGGACATGAGCAGTTCTTC CASSTRDRGHEQFF
16 . TRBJ2-1 TRBV2 . TGTGCCAGCACCTTGTGGGGGACATCGGTGGGTAATGAGCAGTTCTTC CASTLWGTSVGNEQFF
14 . TRBJ2-5 TRBV3-1/TRBV3-2 . TGTGCCAGTGCTTCAGGAGGGCGTCCGGAGACCCAGTACTTC CASASGGRPETQYF
14 . TRBJ1-2 TRBV1 . TGCACCAGCTCCAGGACTGGGAAGAGGCCTAGCTACACCTTC CTSSRTGKRPSYTF
14 . TRBJ2-1 TRBV30 . TGTGCCTGGAGATTGACTGCGTTCTACAATGAGCAGTTCTTC CAWRLTAFYNEQFF
14 TRBD2 TRBJ2-3 TRBV7-3 few TGTGCCAGCAGCCTAGCGGGGGGGCAAGGAACGCAGTATTTT CASSLAGGQGTQYF
12 . TRBJ2-7 TRBV29-1 . TGCAGCGTACCCGGGACACTTGGCGAGCAGTACTTC CSVPGTLGEQYF
16 TRBD2 TRBJ2-2 TRBV7-9 . TGTGCCAGCAGCATACCGGGACTAGCGGGGCCCGGGGAGCTGTTTTTT CASSIPGLAGPGELFF
14 . TRBJ2-5 TRBV9 . TGTGCCAGCAGCGAGAGGAAGAGCTCAGAGACCCAGTACTTC CASSERKSSETQYF
14 TRBD1 TRBJ1-2 TRBV5-5 . TGTGCCAGCAGCTGGACAGGGGGGAACTATGGCTACACCTTC CASSWTGGNYGYTF
12 . TRBJ1-5 TRBV10-1 . TGCGCCAAGGTTCGTCAGGGGTCTGCTTTGCATTTT CAKVRQGSALHF
13 . TRBJ1-4 TRBV6-6 . TGTGCCAGCAGTTTTGCAGAGGGTGAAAAACTGTTTTTT CASSFAEGEKLFF
11 TRBD1 TRBJ1-2 TRBV20-1 . TGCAGTGCTTGGGACAGGGCAGGATACACCTTC CSAWDRAGYTF
14 . TRBJ1-5 TRBV19 . TGTGCCAGTAGTAAAGGAGTTAGCAATCAGCCCCAGCATTTT CASSKGVSNQPQHF
15 . TRBJ2-2 TRBV6-5 once TGTGCCAGCACCGAAGGCACACACAGGGCCGGGGAGCTGTTTTTT CASTEGTHRAGELFF
17 . TRBJ1-3 TRBV4-1 . TGCGCCAGCAGCCGTGCCTCGGGGGGCGCCGGCGGAAACACCATATATTTT CASSRASGGAGGNTIYF
15 TRBD2 TRBJ2-3 TRBV14 once TGTGCCAGCAGCCAAGTGGGCGGGGGGGCCGATACGCAGTATTTT CASSQVGGGADTQYF
17 TRBD2 TRBJ2-1 TRBV11-3 . TGTGCCAGCAGCCCGCGGACTAGCGGGGGGCCCTACAATGAGCAGTTCTTC CASSPRTSGGPYNEQFF
14 . TRBJ1-2 TRBV6-1 . TGTGCCAGCAGTGAATCGGCAGGTCAATTGCGCTACACCTTC CASSESAGQLRYTF
14 TRBD1 TRBJ1-5 TRBV6-2/TRBV6-3 once TGTGCCAGCAGTAAATCAGGGGGCTATCAGCCCCAGCATTTT CASSKSGGYQPQHF
13 . TRBJ1-2 TRBV6-5 . TGTGCCAGCAGTCTGGCGGATAACTATGGCTACACCTTC CASSLADNYGYTF